This TCR beta chain was profiled in a study of beta chain features in type 1 diabetes. This clone has just a few counts. Its antigen is unknown. The investigators reverse transcribed all of the isolated RNA, so they sequenced expressed TCRB transcripts. Sequencing was performed with immunoSEQ multiplex PCR; in TCRdb, only in-frame clones are kept and a portion is missing. The sample has a few hundred thousand clones; about 10% are singletons. Study-wide results and limits: Shorter TCRB CDR3s, moderately but significantly so, were found in Type 1 diabetes patients in all four CD4+ subsets.

V was cut by 1 base and J by 1 base, with 10 bases left in between. In germline, CDR1 is MGHDK, CDR2 SYGVNS. This CDR3 is 15 amino acids long. The source of this sequence is a man aged 25-45 years with type 1 diabetes. The sequencing input was central memory CD4+ T cells from blood. The genes are TRBV25-1 and TRBJ1-1; no clear D. In nucleotides, the CDR3 is TGTGCCAGCAGTGAATGGTGGGAAACGAACACTGAAGCTTTCTTT. Its translation: CASSEWWETNTEAFF.